This T cell receptor beta chain was recovered during a study of cytomegalovirus exposure and HLA in healthy donors. Whole-study results and caveats: The authors listed 150 to 200 TCR beta chains as cytomegalovirus-associated. Later on, an analysis showed TCR association rates differing by HLA locus, with DRB1 the most and HLA-C the fewest. For presence/absence analyses, sequencing depth was assumed to be roughly uniform across donors.

The study ran its PCR with 60 Vbeta and 13 Jbeta primers. TCRdb's table, derived via immunoSEQ multiplex PCR, lists solely in-frame clones and lacks some. Of 130,000 or so clones in the sample, approximately 74% are singletons; the top ten hold 5.5% to 8%. This clone was recorded a few times. Its antigen is unidentified. There are 14 residues in the CDR3. Germline V gene sequence: CDR1 SGHRS, CDR2 YFSETQ. The V segment lost 0 bases and the J segment 7 bases; nucleotides outside the gene matches: 6. The chain employs TRBV5-1 and TRBJ2-5; 7 nucleotides match TRBD2. The sample comprised PBMCs. This sequence was found in a male donor in good health and CMV-seronegative. The CDR3, as DNA: TGCGCCAGCAGCTTGGCTCAGCGCGGGGGGACCCAGTACTTC. The encoded protein is CASSLAQRGGTQYF.